This TCR beta chain was observed in a study of Graves' ophthalmopathy and Graves' hyperthyroidism. Study results and caveats: Blood was where most expanded thyroid clonotypes above 0.001 frequency also turned up. A classifier, a 13-signature model, separated ophthalmopathy from stable hyperthyroidism with more than 85% sensitivity and less than 83% specificity.

The sequenced template was RNA, covering the TCR beta CDR3 region. HTBI-primed first-round RT-PCR preceded second-round multiplex PCR. Using its own MiXCR run on the multiplex PCR reads, TCRdb lists one record per CDR3 protein. The sample records some 1.1 million distinct CDR3 sequences, about two fifths being singletons. The CDR3 is 14 amino acids. Germline V gene sequence: CDR1 SGHTA, CDR2 FQGNSA. The V gene lost 6 bases and the J gene lost 6 bases, with 17 bases spanning the gap. This clonotype was picked up many times. The antigen is unknown. Newly diagnosed hyperthyroidism donors, aged 18 to 65, duration under 2 months. Clinicians made diagnoses from clinical symptoms, serum thyroxine, TRAb, thyroid ultrasound and orbital computed tomography.

The rearrangement uses TRBV7-2 and TRBJ1-2; possible D gene TRBD1, 6 bases. The origin of this receptor is an adult man with Graves' hyperthyroidism. Sequencing used peripheral blood or thyroid tissue (not recorded which). The CDR3 bases are TGTGCCAGCAGTCGGAATCAGGGGAACGATGGCTACACCTTC. As protein: CASSRNQGNDGYTF.